This TCR beta chain comes out of a study of yellow fever vaccine responses in identical twins. Notes on the study in general: Each twin's T cell response to the vaccine was reported to look partly convergent and partly personalized.

About this clonotype itself: What it recognizes is unknown.

Germline CDR1 reads WNHNN; CDR2 reads SYGVQD (reference sequence). The CDR3 is 16 residues long. V was clipped by 3 bases and J by 2 bases, with 15 bases between them. A single record per CDR3 protein comes from TCRdb applying MiXCR to the RT-PCR reads. This sample has about 4,500 distinct CDR3 sequences; less than 90% occur once, and the top ten carry 2.5% to 3.5%. This rearrangement joins TRBV10-1 to TRBJ2-3; D is unclear. This TCR came from a woman aged 18 to 35 who received the yellow fever vaccine. The sample was T cells from blood (PBMCs), unsorted or a sorted subset (not recorded which), taken before or after yellow fever vaccination (not recorded which). The CDR3 here is CASSDGFSAATDTQYF. The CDR3, as DNA: TGCGCCAGCAGTGACGGGTTCTCAGCAGCCACAGATACGCAGTATTTT.